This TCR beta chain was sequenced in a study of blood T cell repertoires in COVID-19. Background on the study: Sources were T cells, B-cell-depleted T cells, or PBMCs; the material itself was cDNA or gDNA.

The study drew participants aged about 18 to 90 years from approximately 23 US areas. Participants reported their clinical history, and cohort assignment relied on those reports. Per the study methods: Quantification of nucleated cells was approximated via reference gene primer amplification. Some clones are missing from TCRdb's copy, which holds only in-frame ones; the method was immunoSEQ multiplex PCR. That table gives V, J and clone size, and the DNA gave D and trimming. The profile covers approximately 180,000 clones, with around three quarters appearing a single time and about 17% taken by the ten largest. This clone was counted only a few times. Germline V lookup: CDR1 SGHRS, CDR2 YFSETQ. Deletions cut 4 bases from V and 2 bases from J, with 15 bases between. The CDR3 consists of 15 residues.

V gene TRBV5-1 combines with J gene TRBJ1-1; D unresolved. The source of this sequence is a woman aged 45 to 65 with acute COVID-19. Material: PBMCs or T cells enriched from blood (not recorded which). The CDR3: CASSRLLAFNTEAFF. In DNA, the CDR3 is TGCGCCAGCAGCCGGCTTTTAGCTTTCAACACTGAAGCTTTCTTT.